A selection of T cell receptor beta chains follows, all from one sample in a study of cytomegalovirus exposure and HLA in healthy donors. Assay used: immunoSEQ multiplex PCR; TCRdb lists only in-frame clones, some missing. The sample lists about 220,000 clones, approximately 88% occurring once. The sequencing sample was made of PBMCs. These receptors originate from a woman aged 25-40 years in good health and CMV-seropositive. The CDR3 runs from the conserved cysteine through the conserved F or W. The order of the fields is clone size, V gene, D gene, J gene, CDR3 protein, CDR3 DNA. D genes are given only for firm matches. Clone size appears in some rows only: once, few, many, or a class for an expanded clone.

clone_size: -; v_call: TRBV27; d_call: -; j_call: TRBJ2-2; cdr3_aa: CASSDGGRTGELFF; cdr3_nt: TGTGCCAGCAGCGATGGGGGTCGGACCGGGGAGCTGTTTTTT
clone_size: -; v_call: TRBV27; d_call: TRBD2; j_call: TRBJ2-5; cdr3_aa: CASSLSGPGGSQETQYF; cdr3_nt: TGTGCCAGCAGTTTATCGGGTCCGGGGGGGTCCCAAGAGACCCAGTACTTC
clone_size: -; v_call: TRBV27; d_call: TRBD2; j_call: TRBJ2-7; cdr3_aa: CASSSAGDESYEQYF; cdr3_nt: TGTGCCAGCAGCTCAGCGGGAGACGAATCCTACGAGCAGTACTTC
clone_size: -; v_call: TRBV29-1; d_call: TRBD1; j_call: TRBJ2-7; cdr3_aa: CSVGGTGNLYEQYF; cdr3_nt: TGCAGCGTCGGCGGGACAGGGAATCTTTACGAGCAGTACTTC
clone_size: -; v_call: TRBV28; d_call: TRBD1; j_call: TRBJ2-5; cdr3_aa: CASSARAGTGGETQYF; cdr3_nt: TGTGCCAGCAGCGCAAGAGCGGGGACAGGGGGAGAGACCCAGTACTTC
clone_size: -; v_call: TRBV7-3; d_call: TRBD1; j_call: TRBJ2-1; cdr3_aa: CASSPSTGGSNEQFF; cdr3_nt: TGTGCCAGCAGCCCTTCGACAGGGGGTAGCAATGAGCAGTTCTTC
clone_size: -; v_call: TRBV5-5; d_call: -; j_call: TRBJ1-5; cdr3_aa: CASSREGHSNQPQHF; cdr3_nt: TGTGCCAGCAGCCGCGAGGGGCACAGCAATCAGCCCCAGCATTTT
clone_size: -; v_call: TRBV30; d_call: TRBD1; j_call: TRBJ1-1; cdr3_aa: CAWSSGGTGGTEAFF; cdr3_nt: TGTGCCTGGAGTTCCGGGGGGACAGGGGGCACTGAAGCTTTCTTT
clone_size: -; v_call: TRBV28; d_call: -; j_call: TRBJ2-1; cdr3_aa: CASSTGTYNEQFF; cdr3_nt: TGTGCCAGCAGTACCGGGACGTACAATGAGCAGTTCTTC
clone_size: -; v_call: TRBV7-2; d_call: -; j_call: TRBJ2-1; cdr3_aa: CASSLSGLATGNEQFF; cdr3_nt: TGTGCCAGCAGCTTATCTGGACTGGCAACCGGGAATGAGCAGTTCTTC
clone_size: -; v_call: TRBV28; d_call: -; j_call: TRBJ1-1; cdr3_aa: CASSLETEAFF; cdr3_nt: TGTGCCAGCAGTTTAGAAACTGAAGCTTTCTTT
clone_size: -; v_call: TRBV18; d_call: -; j_call: TRBJ2-7; cdr3_aa: CASSPTDLRSYEQYF; cdr3_nt: TGTGCCAGCTCACCGACGGACTTGCGCTCCTACGAGCAGTACTTC
clone_size: few; v_call: TRBV4-1; d_call: -; j_call: TRBJ1-2; cdr3_aa: CASSQDDGVYGYTF; cdr3_nt: TGCGCCAGCAGCCAAGACGACGGAGTCTATGGCTACACCTTC
clone_size: once; v_call: TRBV5-1; d_call: -; j_call: TRBJ1-5; cdr3_aa: CASSEGTGTAMNQPQHF; cdr3_nt: TGCGCCAGCAGCGAAGGAACCGGGACCGCAATGAATCAGCCCCAGCATTTT